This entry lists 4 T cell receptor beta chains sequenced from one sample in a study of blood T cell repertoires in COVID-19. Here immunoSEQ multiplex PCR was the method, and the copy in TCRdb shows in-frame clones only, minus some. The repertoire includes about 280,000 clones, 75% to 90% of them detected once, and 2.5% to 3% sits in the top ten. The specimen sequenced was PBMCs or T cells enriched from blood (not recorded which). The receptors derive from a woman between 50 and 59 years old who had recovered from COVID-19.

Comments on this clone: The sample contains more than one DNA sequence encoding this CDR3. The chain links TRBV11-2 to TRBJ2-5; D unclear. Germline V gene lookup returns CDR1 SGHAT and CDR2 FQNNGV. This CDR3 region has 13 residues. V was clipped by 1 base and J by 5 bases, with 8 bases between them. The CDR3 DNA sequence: TGTGCCAGCAGCTTAGGCCTCGGGGAGACCCAGTACTTC. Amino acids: CASSLGLGETQYF.

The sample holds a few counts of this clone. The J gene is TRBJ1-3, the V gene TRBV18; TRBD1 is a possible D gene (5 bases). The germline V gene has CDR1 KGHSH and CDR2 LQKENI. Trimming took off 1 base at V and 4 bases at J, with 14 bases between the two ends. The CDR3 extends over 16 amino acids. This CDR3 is CASSPRSGESGNTIYF. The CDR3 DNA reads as TGTGCCAGCTCACCACGGTCGGGGGAGTCCGGAAACACCATATATTTT.

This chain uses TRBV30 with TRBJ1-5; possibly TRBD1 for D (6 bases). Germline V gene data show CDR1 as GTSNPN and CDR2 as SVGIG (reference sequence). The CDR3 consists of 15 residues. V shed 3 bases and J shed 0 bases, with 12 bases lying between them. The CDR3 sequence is CAWSLWTDSNQPQHF. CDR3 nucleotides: TGTGCCTGGAGCCTCTGGACAGATAGCAATCAGCCCCAGCATTTT.

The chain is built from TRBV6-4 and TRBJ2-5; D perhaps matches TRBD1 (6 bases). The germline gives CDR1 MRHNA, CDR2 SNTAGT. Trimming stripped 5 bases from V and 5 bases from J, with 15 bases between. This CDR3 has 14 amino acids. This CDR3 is CASSPRGWGETQYF. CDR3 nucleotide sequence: TGTGCCAGCAGTCCCAGGGGTTGGGGGGAGACCCAGTACTTC.